The TCR beta chain under discussion was sequenced for a study of CD8+ T cells in alopecia areata. Reverse transcription of extracted RNA yielded cDNA, which provided the sequencing template. The data were produced by immunoSEQ multiplex PCR, yet TCRdb's version contains in-frame clones alone and is incomplete. The repertoire holds about 220,000 clones, with under 60% as singletons. Deletions cut 3 bases from V and 5 bases from J, with 3 bases between. The CDR3 is 11 residues long. Germline V gives CDR1 SGHVS, CDR2 FQNEAQ. Study-level points and caveats: Shared TCR sequences were less clear between patients than in mice, possibly partly from HLA diversity. Administration of tofacitinib significantly diminished scalp clonality and expanded CD8+ clones within the top 100. Scalp sample sequencing also detects resident alphabeta T cells of normal skin.

Notes on this clone: What it binds is unknown.

Treatment denoted: oral pan-JAK inhibitor, 5-10 mg twice daily. Sampling of alopecia areata patients yielded lesional scalp punch biopsies as well as peripheral blood. The V call is TRBV7-8, the J call TRBJ2-3; D gene uncertain. The source was CD4+ T cells sorted from blood, collected at week 4, from a patient treated with tofacitinib. The sequence derives from a human donor with alopecia areata. The CDR3 DNA follows: TGTGCCAGCAGCTTTGGAGATACGCAGTATTTT. This translates into CASSFGDTQYF.